The text below deals with one TCR beta chain. Its antigen is unknown. Sequencing was performed with immunoSEQ multiplex PCR; in TCRdb, only in-frame clones are kept and a portion is missing. The profile shows around 150,000 clones, just under 90% of them singletons. This sample is part of a study of cytomegalovirus exposure and HLA in healthy donors. About the research overall: The roughly 700 first-cohort repertoires and the roughly 120 validation repertoires shared the same platform, a later analysis reported.

Study results and caveats: Some public TCRs appeared in many individuals, while most sequences were rare.

CDR1 is SEHNR, CDR2 FQNEAQ, per germline (reference sequence). Trimming stripped 0 bases from V and 0 bases from J, with 10 bases between. The CDR3 contains 16 residues. The V gene is TRBV7-9, the J gene TRBJ2-3, with D hard to call. The clonotype was recovered from a young man in good health and CMV-seropositive. Material for sequencing was PBMCs. The CDR3 spells CASSLAQTRSTDTQYF. As DNA, the CDR3 is TGTGCCAGCAGCTTAGCTCAGACAAGAAGCACAGATACGCAGTATTTT.